This is a list of T cell receptor beta chains from one sample in a study of patients and donors after allogeneic stem cell transplantation. TCRdb re-analysed the RT-PCR reads in MiXCR, keeping a single row per CDR3 protein. The sample has about 200,000 distinct CDR3 sequences; 38% are singletons. Specimen: blood, either unsorted or a sorted T cell fraction (not recorded which). The receptors were sampled from a human donor who was either an allogeneic HSCT recipient or a stem cell or donor lymphocyte infusion donor (not recorded which). It is not recorded whose cells these are; they may come from a transplant donor. Each CDR3 is given with its conserved first and last residue. The order of the fields is V gene, D gene, J gene, clone size, CDR3 DNA, CDR3 protein. D genes are given only for firm matches. Some rows have no size entry. The others give once, few or many, or a class for an expanded clone.

>TRBV7-9|-|TRBJ1-2|-
TGTGCCAGCAGCTTAGAGGGTCATGGCTACACCTTC
CASSLEGHGYTF
>TRBV4-1|-|TRBJ1-3|few
TGCGCCAGCAGCCAAGGGATCCCTGGAAACACCATATATTTT
CASSQGIPGNTIYF
>TRBV20-1|-|TRBJ2-2|few
TGCAGTGCTAGGGGAAACACCGGGGAGCTGTTTTTT
CSARGNTGELFF
>TRBV7-2|-|TRBJ1-1|few
TGTGCCAGCAGCAGCTTGACGGGGCCCGGGAACACTGAAGCTTTCTTT
CASSSLTGPGNTEAFF
>TRBV20-1|-|TRBJ1-5|few
TGCAGTGCTCGCGGCATCACGGGGGGCATAGGTCAGCCCCAGCATTTT
CSARGITGGIGQPQHF
>TRBV5-1|-|TRBJ1-5|few
TGCGCCAGCAGAAAACGTCTGAATCAGCCCCAGCATTTT
CASRKRLNQPQHF
>TRBV5-1|-|TRBJ1-1|-
TGCGCCAGCAGCTACCGGACAGTTCGAGACATGAACACTGAAGCTTTCTTT
CASSYRTVRDMNTEAFF
>TRBV24-1|-|TRBJ1-2|few
TGTGCCACCAGTGCCTCCGGGCAGGGCTATGGCTACACCTTC
CATSASGQGYGYTF
>TRBV4-2|-|TRBJ2-5|-
TGTGCCAGCAGCCAAGAGGGCAGGGTAGAGACCCAGTACTTC
CASSQEGRVETQYF
>TRBV4-3|TRBD2|TRBJ2-1|-
TGCGCCAGCAGCCAAGAGCCTAGCGGGGCCGGCCCCTACAATGAGCAGTTCTTC
CASSQEPSGAGPYNEQFF
>TRBV3-1|-|TRBJ1-1|few
TGTGCCAGCAGCCAAGCGGCAGGGGTGAACACTGAAGCTTTCTTT
CASSQAAGVNTEAFF
>TRBV30|TRBD1|TRBJ1-5|-
TGTGCCTGGGGGACAGGGCCCGATCAGCAACAGCCCCAGCATTTT
CAWGTGPDQQQPQHF
>TRBV12-3/TRBV12-4|TRBD1|TRBJ1-2|few
TGTGCCAGCCAAGCCGGGACAGGGAGCTACACCTTC
CASQAGTGSYTF
>TRBV6-6|-|TRBJ2-3|once
TGTGCCAGCAGTTACCCCCAGGGCACAGATACGCAGTATTTT
CASSYPQGTDTQYF
>TRBV12-3/TRBV12-4|TRBD2|TRBJ2-1|many
TGTGCCAGCAGTTTTGCATCGTGGCTAGCGGGGGAGCGACATTCCTACAATGAGCAGTTCTTC
CASSFASWLAGERHSYNEQFF
>TRBV20-1|-|TRBJ2-2|-
TGCAGTGCTAGAGGACCGAACACCGGGGAGCTGTTTTTT
CSARGPNTGELFF
>TRBV6-5|TRBD1|TRBJ2-7|-
TGTGCCAGCAGCGAGACCGGGACAGAGACCTACGAGCAGTACTTC
CASSETGTETYEQYF
>TRBV3-1|-|TRBJ1-1|-
TGTGCCAGCAGCCTCCGGAGGGAGAACACTGAAGCTTTCTTT
CASSLRRENTEAFF
>TRBV4-2|-|TRBJ1-2|few
TGTGCCAGCAGCCAGAGAGGGGAAGGGTATGGCTACACCTTC
CASSQRGEGYGYTF
>TRBV10-3|-|TRBJ1-6|few
TGTGCCGTTACTTCCGGGTCTTTTAATTCACCCCTCCACTTT
CAVTSGSFNSPLHF
>TRBV27|TRBD1|TRBJ1-1|many
TGTGCCAGCAGCCAAGACAGGGGGAACACTGAAGCTTTCTTT
CASSQDRGNTEAFF
>TRBV4-1|-|TRBJ1-6|-
TGCGCCAGCAGCCAAGAGGCGACAAGCTATAATTCACCCCTCCACTTT
CASSQEATSYNSPLHF
>TRBV5-6|-|TRBJ1-4|-
TGTGCCAGCAGCCGACAAAAGGAAAAACTGTTTTTT
CASSRQKEKLFF
>TRBV12-3/TRBV12-4|-|TRBJ1-2|-
TGCGCCAGCAGTTTCGCGGCCTATGGCTACACCTTC
CASSFAAYGYTF
>TRBV25-1|-|TRBJ1-1|-
TGTGCCAGCAGTGTTACAGGGTTTTCGGAAGCTTTCTTT
CASSVTGFSEAFF
>TRBV5-1|-|TRBJ2-3|-
TGCGCCAGCAGCATCGGACAATCATCAAATACGCAGTATTTT
CASSIGQSSNTQYF
>TRBV9|-|TRBJ1-2|few
TGTGCCAGCAGCGTATGGGGGGACACCACCTATGGCTACACCTTC
CASSVWGDTTYGYTF
>TRBV12-3/TRBV12-4|-|TRBJ1-3|-
TGTGCCAGCACCCCCTGGGCAGGGAGGTCTGGAAACACCATATATTTT
CASTPWAGRSGNTIYF
>TRBV29-1|-|TRBJ2-1|-
TGCAGCGTTGTTAATACGGGATCCTACAATGAGCAGTTCTTC
CSVVNTGSYNEQFF
>TRBV6-5|-|TRBJ1-2|-
TGTGCCAGCAGTTACTCGCGAGCCGGGCCCGATGGCTACACCTTC
CASSYSRAGPDGYTF
>TRBV11-2|-|TRBJ1-6|-
TGTGCCAGCAGCTTAACGGACAGACTAGCCTATAATTCACCCCTCCACTTT
CASSLTDRLAYNSPLHF
>TRBV12-3/TRBV12-4|-|TRBJ1-5|-
TGTGCCAGCAGTCGAGCCCCGGAAAATCAGCCCCAGCATTTT
CASSRAPENQPQHF
>TRBV20-1|TRBD1|TRBJ1-3|-
TGCAGTGCTAGGGCTTGGGACAGGCGGGGAAACACCATATATTTT
CSARAWDRRGNTIYF
>TRBV7-6|-|TRBJ2-2|-
TGTGCCAGCAGCCCCCGGTGGAACACCGGGGAGCTGTTTTTT
CASSPRWNTGELFF
>TRBV29-1|TRBD1|TRBJ2-5|-
TGCAGCGTTGAAGAACACAGGGGTTTCCAAGAGACCCAGTACTTC
CSVEEHRGFQETQYF
>TRBV9|-|TRBJ2-3|-
TGTGCCAGCAGCGTAGCAGCCAGCACAGATACGCAGTATTTT
CASSVAASTDTQYF
>TRBV25-1|-|TRBJ1-2|few
TGTGCCAGCAGTGAAACCGACGCTGTAGGCTATGGCTACACCTTC
CASSETDAVGYGYTF